This T cell receptor (beta chain) was documented in a study of cytomegalovirus exposure and HLA in healthy donors. About the study: Falling in the Caucasian-associated ancestry cluster were 81% of under 450 genotyped donors. Broader study findings: For TCR beta chains, V- and J-gene trimming was later linked to a missense DCLRE1C variant.

The CDR3 consists of 16 residues. V was shortened by 2 bases and J by 7 bases, with 18 bases between the two germline ends. Germline CDR1 MRHNA, CDR2 SNTAGT. Primers included in the PCR were 60 Vbeta and 13 Jbeta primers. Assay used: immunoSEQ multiplex PCR; TCRdb lists only in-frame clones, some missing. The sample lists 170,000 or so clones; about 83% were seen once. A word on this clone: The antigen remains undetermined.

The chain links TRBV6-4 to TRBJ2-1, with D perhaps TRBD2 (5 bases). The origin of this receptor is a girl aged 10-17 years in good health and CMV-seropositive. The sample comprised PBMCs. Here the CDR3 reads CASSDGRLDGGNEQFF. The CDR3 DNA follows: TGTGCCAGCAGTGACGGGCGGCTAGACGGAGGAAATGAGCAGTTCTTC.